What follows describes a single T cell receptor beta chain. This clonotype was counted ten times or more. Its cognate antigen has yet to be identified. No quality values exist for individual bases; no much larger clone is one base distant. Expansion of CD8+CD57+ cells had been shown by flow cytometry in the patients chosen for sequencing. Severe acquired aplastic anemia was diagnosed in all patients according to International Study of Aplastic Anemia and Agranulocytosis and Camitta criteria. At the time blood was sampled, none of the patients had received any therapy. In this study, sorted CD4+ and CD8+ T cells from the blood of healthy subjects and of severe aplastic anemia patients had their TCR repertoires deep-sequenced. In the USA, patient enrollment took place under clinicaltrials.gov protocols 00001620, 01623167, 00001397, 00071045, 00081523 and 00961064. Ficoll-Paque density gradient centrifugation was used to isolate peripheral blood mononuclear cells. Before DNA was extracted, CD4+ and CD8+ T cells were sorted using either FACS or magnetic beads.

The sample comes from a study of CD8+CD57+ T cells in acquired aplastic anemia (dated by TCRdb to about 2018). For the study in its entirety: Extracted DNA from sorted CD4+ and CD8+ cells averaged 3.2 ug, ranging from about 0.18 to 27.4 ug. A CD8+CD57+ expansion meant a frequency higher than the mean frequency seen in healthy subjects. Study-level results and caveats: About 30 CD8+ CDR3 sequences were found in both patients and controls but appeared to be highly expressed in patients and within the immunodominant clones of the patients. Between patients and healthy controls, no significant difference in CD8+ Simpson's diversity was found (P=0.060).

TCR beta VDJ combination and CDR3 sequence profiling used genomic DNA as the template. An Illumina HiSeq 2000 was the platform used for TCR repertoire sequencing. On the study's bioinformatics: Repertoires were assessed using TRBV/TRBJ rearrangement plots, CDR3 size and DJ length profiles, and Simpson's diversity index. The immunodominant clone was defined as the most abundant DNA sequence in deep sequencing data. CDR3 amino acid sequences were checked for sharing across subjects and were also compared against the VDJdb database and published repertoires. Starting from the raw public reads, TCRdb applied fastp trimming at Q25, assembled clones with MiXCR and retained in-frame beta chains. Every entry covers one CDR3 protein and lists the most common genes and DNA from its rows. These V and J calls are TCRdb output, not the study's own analysis. For this sample the table gives under 350,000 distinct CDR3 sequences, of which roughly 59% were detected only once. The ten biggest clones cover 1.3% of the sample.

The CDR3, cysteine through phenylalanine, is 15 amino acids long. This entry keeps only the CDR3 DNA: 45 bases, framed from base 1. At the junction V is shortened by 6 bases and J by 3 bases, with 14 bases in between. From a lookup of the germline V gene, CDR1 and CDR2 are ENHRY and SYGVKD. This sequence originates from a human donor with aplastic anemia. Sequences were obtained from sorted CD4+, CD8+, or CD8+CD57+ T cells (not recorded which) from PBMCs. The chain uses TRBV10-3 and TRBJ2-2; the D segment cannot be called with confidence. Here the CDR3 is given as CAISRSSGDTGELFF. The DNA sequence is TGTGCCATCAGCCGATCTTCAGGTGACACCGGGGAGCTGTTTTTT.